This T cell receptor beta chain was recovered during a study of CD8+ T cells in alopecia areata. Alopecia areata patients had lesional scalp punch biopsies and peripheral blood taken from them. Researchers picked out CD4+ and CD8+ T cells from PBMCs by sorting. Reverse transcribed after extraction, RNA yielded cDNA as the sequencing template. Using immunoSEQ multiplex PCR, the repertoire was profiled, and TCRdb retains in-frame clones only, with some absent. The sample lists 100,000 to 150,000 clones, around 45% seen once, with about 10% in the top ten. CDR3 size: 16 residues. Germline CDR1 reads LNHNV; CDR2 reads YYDKDF (reference sequence). V lost 0 bases and J 0 bases, leaving 6 bases between the germline ends. In the case of this clone: Its antigen is still unknown.

Study-wide results and limits: Besides other cells, scalp samples also yield sequences of resident alphabeta T cells from normal skin. Sharing of TCR sequences between patients (possibly for HLA-related reasons) was less clear than in mice.

Sequencing was performed on NKG2D-low CD8+ T cells sorted from blood. The sequence came from a human donor with alopecia areata. The rearrangement links TRBV15 to TRBJ2-6; D gene uncertain. The CDR3: CATSRDRSSGANVLTF. The DNA of the CDR3 is TGTGCCACCAGCAGAGACCGGAGCTCTGGGGCCAACGTCCTGACTTTC.